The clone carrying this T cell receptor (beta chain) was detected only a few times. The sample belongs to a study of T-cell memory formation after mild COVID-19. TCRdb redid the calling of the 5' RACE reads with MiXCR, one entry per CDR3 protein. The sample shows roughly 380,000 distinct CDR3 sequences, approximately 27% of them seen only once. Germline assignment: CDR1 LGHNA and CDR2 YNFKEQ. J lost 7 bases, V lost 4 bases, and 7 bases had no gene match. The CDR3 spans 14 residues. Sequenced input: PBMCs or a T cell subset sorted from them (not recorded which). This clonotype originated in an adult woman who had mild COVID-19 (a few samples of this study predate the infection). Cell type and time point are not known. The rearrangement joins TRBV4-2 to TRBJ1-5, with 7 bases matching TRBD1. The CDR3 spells CASSLDRADQPQHF. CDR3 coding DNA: TGTGCCAGCAGCCTCGACAGGGCGGACCAGCCCCAGCATTTT.